The T cell receptor (beta chain) described here comes from a study of follicular helper T cells after annual influenza vaccination. Across the study: After each seasonal flu vaccination, blood came on days 0, 7 and 28. For some subjects, blood spans the 2013-2014, 2014-2015 and 2015-2016 annual vaccinations.

Time point of the sample: 2015-2016 season, pre-vaccination. The table came from immunoSEQ multiplex PCR; TCRdb's copy has only in-frame clones and leaves some out. The sample yields a few thousand clones, roughly 83% seen once. V trimming: 3 bases; J trimming: 7 bases; junction bases outside the gene matches: 4. The CDR3 contains 15 residues. Germline-derived CDR1 and CDR2 are KGHSH and LQKENI. Findings of the study overall: ICOS-CD38- cTfh most often held earlier Day 7 ICOS+CD38+ clones.

About this clone itself: Its antigen is unidentified.

The sample here was CXCR5+ CD38- circulating T follicular helper cells from blood, taken on the day of influenza vaccination. The subset: circulating Tfh, non-naive CD4+CXCR5+PD-1+ (ICOS+CD38+ or ICOS-CD38-). V and J are TRBV18 and TRBJ2-1; 12 nucleotides match TRBD2. This clonotype was sampled from an adult who received the influenza vaccine. The CDR3 spells CASSPGLAGLNEQFF. The CDR3 DNA reads TGTGCCAGCTCACCGGGACTAGCGGGCCTAAATGAGCAGTTCTTC.